The subject of this entry is one TCR beta chain. Its antigen remains unknown. The genomic DNA of each subset was split evenly across several immunoSEQ plates. The method was immunoSEQ multiplex PCR; TCRdb's version includes in-frame clones alone and lacks a portion of them. The sample has 600,000 to 800,000 clones; 72% are singletons. These data originate in a study of shared clonotypes between healthy human individuals. Study-level background: Each donor had three CD4 naive, three CD4 memory, two CD8 naive and one CD8 memory plate. Study-wide findings and caveats: Across a handful of donors, naive CD4 shared 5% to 6%, naive CD8 less than 4%, memory CD4 roughly 2.2%, memory CD8 0.4%.

Donors comprised healthy HIV-negative adults lacking recent acute infections or vaccinations. Trimming pared 3 bases from V and 2 bases from J, leaving 10 bases between. The CDR3 consists of 14 residues. Germline V lookup: CDR1 MNHEY, CDR2 SMNVEV (reference sequence). The TCR was taken from a woman aged 25 to 45 in good health. The chain uses TRBV27 and TRBJ2-5; D possibly corresponds to TRBD1 (6 bases). The sequenced sample was memory CD4+ T cells sorted from blood. Subset meaning: CD45RA-negative fraction. Written as DNA, the CDR3 is TGTGCCAGCAGTTTCAGCAGGGGACAAGAGACCCAGTACTTC. Its translation: CASSFSRGQETQYF.